This passage covers 24 T cell receptor beta chains from one sample sequenced in a study of CD8 T cells in ankylosing spondylitis. TCRdb reprocessed the 5' RACE reads with MiXCR, giving one entry per CDR3 protein. This repertoire shows 150,000 to 200,000 distinct CDR3 sequences, roughly 18% found once; its top ten account for about 4.3%. The sample taken for sequencing was blood, either unsorted or a sorted T cell fraction (not recorded which). Receptors were obtained from a male donor aged 10 to 35 with ankylosing spondylitis or in good health (not recorded which).

This clonotype was picked up a small number of times. This chain uses TRBV7-9 with TRBJ2-5; 7 nucleotides agree with TRBD2. Trimming cost V 7 bases and J 5 bases; bases outside gene matches: 4. The CDR3 runs 12 residues. Germline V CDR1 and CDR2: SEHNR, FQNEAQ (reference sequence). Written as DNA, the CDR3 is TGTGCCAGCAAGCGGGAAACGGAGACCCAGTACTTC. This encodes CASKRETETQYF.

V and J are TRBV20-1 and TRBJ2-5, with 10 positions matching TRBD1. Germline V gene lookup returns CDR1 DFQATT and CDR2 SNEGSKA (reference sequence). V shed 4 bases, J shed 2 bases, and the junction held 13 bases outside the gene matches. The CDR3 has 17 amino acids. The CDR3 DNA follows: TGCAGTGCTACAGTAACCCGGGACAGGGGATTTCAAGAGACCCAGTACTTC. Protein sequence: CSATVTRDRGFQETQYF.

At least ten counts were recorded for this clonotype. This CDR3 is CASSLARLAGGEQYF. The DNA for the CDR3 is TGTGCCAGCAGCTTAGCGAGGCTAGCGGGAGGTGAGCAGTACTTC. The chain joins TRBV7-8 to TRBJ2-7, with 11 bases that match TRBD2. The CDR3 contains 15 residues. The V segment lost 0 bases and the J segment 7 bases; nucleotides outside the gene matches: 5. From germline, CDR1 is SGHVS and CDR2 FQNEAQ.

The sample holds many counts of this clonotype. The chain has TRBV6-5 and TRBJ1-3, with a tentative D call TRBD1 (6 bases). Trimming removed 5 bases from V and 3 bases from J, with 11 bases in between. The V gene's germline CDR1 is MNHEY and CDR2 SVGAGI. The CDR3 covers 14 residues. CDR3 in amino acids: CASSRGVDGNTIYF. The CDR3 DNA reads TGTGCCAGCAGTAGGGGGGTAGATGGAAACACCATATATTTT.

The table lists this clonotype with many counts. The genes are TRBV7-7 and TRBJ1-2, with a weak D call TRBD1 (6 bases). Germline V gives CDR1 SSHAT, CDR2 FNYEAQ (reference sequence). Trimming took 5 bases from V and 2 from J, leaving 21 bases between them. This CDR3 is 17 amino acids long. CDR3 protein: CASSGTGHSKSNYGYTF. The CDR3 DNA reads TGTGCCAGCAGCGGGACGGGACACTCGAAATCGAACTATGGCTACACCTTC.

This clonotype has ten or more counts. J is TRBJ2-5 and V is TRBV3-1, with D hard to call. CDR3 length: 12 amino acids. The V end lost 1 base, the J end lost 4 bases, and 4 bases lay between the germline ends. CDR1 is LGHDT and CDR2 is YNNKEL in the germline V gene (reference sequence). The chain's CDR3 is CASSQGRETQYF. The CDR3 DNA reads TGTGCCAGCAGCCAAGGGAGAGAGACCCAGTACTTC.

Many counts were recorded for this clonotype. The rearrangement joins TRBV28 to TRBJ2-1; TRBD2 agrees at 9 bases. The CDR3 has 13 amino acids. V lost 6 bases, J lost 5 bases, and 2 bases stayed unmatched. The germline gives CDR1 MDHEN, CDR2 SYDVKM. The CDR3 DNA sequence: TGTGCCAGCAGGGCTAGCGGGAACAATGAGCAGTTCTTC. Protein: CASRASGNNEQFF.

This clonotype came up many times. V gene TRBV24-1 combines with J gene TRBJ2-3; tentatively, D is TRBD2 (5 bases). V dropped 4 bases and J dropped 5 bases, with 9 bases sitting between them. CDR1 is KGHDR and CDR2 is SFDVKD in the germline V gene. The CDR3 extends over 13 amino acids. The CDR3 reads CATSDPGGDTQYF. The CDR3 DNA reads TGTGCCACCAGTGACCCCGGAGGAGATACGCAGTATTTT.

V usage is TRBV20-1 and J usage is TRBJ2-3, with 8 bases lining up with TRBD2. J was trimmed by 6 bases and V by 6 bases; bases with no gene match: 11. CDR3 size: 14 residues. Germline V gives CDR1 DFQATT, CDR2 SNEGSKA (reference sequence). CDR3 bases: TGCAGTGCCCTCGGACTAGCAGGTTCGGATACGCAGTATTTT. Amino acid sequence: CSALGLAGSDTQYF.

The chain uses TRBV7-9 and TRBJ1-1; no firm D call. Looked up from germline, CDR1 is SEHNR and CDR2 is FQNEAQ (reference sequence). This CDR3 spans 14 amino acids. Trimming pared 4 bases from V and 3 bases from J, leaving 12 bases between. Written as DNA, the CDR3 is TGTGCCAGCAGCTCAATGATAATGCACACTGAAGCTTTCTTT. Translation gives CASSSMIMHTEAFF.

This clonotype was detected ten times or more. The chain carries TRBV12-3 or TRBV12-4 and TRBJ2-7; D tentatively reads TRBD1 or TRBD2 (6 bases each). With 5 bases removed from V and 3 bases from J, the gap between germline ends came to 14 bases. This CDR3 region has 14 residues. CDR3 in DNA: TGTGCCAGCAGTCAAGGGGGACTGTACTACGAGCAGTACGTC. This sequence encodes CASSQGGLYYEQYV.

As for this clonotype: This may arise from a read error, as a much more abundant clone is one base away. The chain links TRBV12-5 to TRBJ2-3, with TRBD2 as a possible D gene (7 bases). The germline V gene encodes CDR1 LGHNT and CDR2 FRNRAP. This CDR3 region has 13 residues. The CDR3: CASATAGADTLYF. The CDR3 DNA follows: TGTGCTAGTGCCACCGCGGGGGCAGATACGCTGTATTTT. Looking up the rest from reference TRBV12-5 and TRBJ2-3 gives the full variable domain: DARVTQTPRHKVTEMGQEVTMRCQPILGHNTVFWYRQTMMQGLELLAYFRNRAPLDDSGMPKDRFSAEMPDATLATLKIQPSEPRDSAVYFCASATAGADTLYFGPGTRLTVL.

This clonotype was seen a few times. This chain uses TRBV6-1 with TRBJ2-2; D call uncertain. Germline CDR1 MNHNS, CDR2 SASEGT. Trimming shortened V by 2 bases and J by 8 bases, and 6 bases separated the two germline ends. This CDR3 region has 12 residues. The CDR3 bases are TGTGCCAGCAGTGAACTGTGGGGGGAGCTGTTTTTT. Amino acid sequence: CASSELWGELFF.

This clonotype was found many times. This chain connects TRBV27 to TRBJ2-7; 9 nucleotides agree with TRBD1. Germline CDR1 and CDR2: MNHEY and SMNVEV (reference sequence). V dropped 3 bases and J dropped 4; count of bases not matched to a gene: 1. The CDR3 contains 13 residues. CDR3 sequence (DNA): TGTGCCAGCAGTTTGGACAGGGGTTACGAGCAGTACTTC. Its protein is CASSLDRGYEQYF.

This clonotype appeared many times. V and J are TRBV29-1 and TRBJ2-1; 10 positions agree with TRBD2. The CDR3 is 15 residues long. Germline-derived CDR1 and CDR2 are SQVTM and ANQGSEA. J was trimmed by 9 bases and V by 4 bases; bases with no gene match: 12. In DNA form, the CDR3 reads TGCAGCGTTGGTCGGCTAGCGGGAGAGTTTATTGAGCAGTTCTTC. Residues: CSVGRLAGEFIEQFF.

This clonotype was seen ten or more times. The chain combines TRBV20-1 with TRBJ1-1; D is perhaps TRBD1 (5 bases). Per the germline V gene, CDR1 is DFQATT and CDR2 is SNEGSKA (reference sequence). The CDR3 length is 15 residues. V was trimmed by 2 bases and J by 2 bases, leaving 15 bases between them. Here the CDR3 reads CSARRLGRGNTEAFF. CDR3 in DNA: TGCAGTGCTAGAAGGCTAGGGAGGGGAAACACTGAAGCTTTCTTT.

V is TRBV20-1 and J is TRBJ2-1; TRBD2 matches 8 bases. The CDR3 spans 13 residues. V lost 6 bases and J lost 7; bases outside the gene matches: 8. Per germline, CDR1 DFQATT and CDR2 SNEGSKA (reference sequence). The CDR3 DNA sequence: TGCAGTGCCGGACTAGCCCTGAGAAATGAGCAGTTCTTC. Its translation is CSAGLALRNEQFF.

The chain carries TRBV29-1 and TRBJ1-1; D perhaps matches TRBD1 (6 bases). V dropped 0 bases and J dropped 6 bases, with 20 bases sitting between them. Germline V gene data show CDR1 as SQVTM and CDR2 as ANQGSEA. The CDR3 contains 16 residues. The CDR3 loop is CSVEDSKGGPWAEAFF. CDR3 DNA sequence: TGCAGCGTTGAAGATTCTAAAGGGGGTCCGTGGGCTGAAGCTTTCTTT.

This clonotype was seen once. V usage is TRBV5-1 and J usage is TRBJ2-7; possible D gene TRBD2, 5 bases. Trimming stripped 4 bases from V and 4 bases from J, with 15 bases between. CDR3 length: 14 amino acids. Germline V lookup: CDR1 SGHRS, CDR2 YFSETQ. CDR3 in amino acids: CASSEGSLGYEQYV. The CDR3 nucleotides are TGCGCCAGCAGCGAGGGCTCATTAGGATACGAGCAGTACGTC.

V gene TRBV7-9 combines with J gene TRBJ2-7, with TRBD2 identical over 8 bases. This CDR3 spans 15 amino acids. Germline CDR1 is SEHNR and CDR2 is FQNEAQ (reference sequence). With V trimmed by 3 bases and J by 5 bases, 9 bases remained unmatched. For the CDR3, the DNA is TGTGCCAGCAGCTTTTTACGGGAGGGCCATAACGAGCAGTACTTC. This sequence encodes CASSFLREGHNEQYF.

This clonotype was recorded many times. V and J are TRBV12-3 or TRBV12-4 and TRBJ1-5; D call uncertain. V lost 8 bases to trimming and J lost 2 bases, with 13 bases between them. CDR3 size: 14 residues. CDR3 in amino acids: CASSLGYGNQPQHF. The CDR3, as DNA: TGTGCCAGCTCCCTTGGGTATGGCAATCAGCCCCAGCATTTT.

In its sample, this clonotype was seen many times. The chain combines TRBV29-1 with TRBJ2-1; either TRBD1 or TRBD2 may fit D (5 bases each). CDR1 is SQVTM, CDR2 ANQGSEA, per germline. This CDR3 has 16 residues. V was cut by 0 bases and J by 1 base, with 13 bases left in between. The CDR3 reads CSVEDDGAGSYNEQFF. The DNA of the CDR3 is TGCAGCGTTGAAGACGACGGGGCCGGGTCCTACAATGAGCAGTTCTTC.

The sample holds many counts of this clonotype. The chain has TRBV28 and TRBJ2-7, with 12 bases that match TRBD2. V shed 6 bases and J 0 bases; nucleotides not matched to a gene: 6. Germline assignment: CDR1 MDHEN and CDR2 SYDVKM. This CDR3 region has 16 residues. The chain's CDR3 is CASSSTSGRFSYEQYV. The CDR3, as DNA: TGTGCCAGCAGCTCAACTAGCGGGAGGTTCTCCTACGAGCAGTACGTC.

This clonotype was picked up many times. The gene calls are TRBV20-1 and TRBJ2-1; 7 bases align to TRBD2. Germline assignment: CDR1 DFQATT and CDR2 SNEGSKA (reference sequence). The CDR3 totals 12 residues. J lost 8 bases, V lost 5 bases, and 6 bases had no gene match. The CDR3: CSARDYLYEQFF. The CDR3 nucleotides are TGCAGTGCTCGGGACTATCTCTATGAGCAGTTCTTC.